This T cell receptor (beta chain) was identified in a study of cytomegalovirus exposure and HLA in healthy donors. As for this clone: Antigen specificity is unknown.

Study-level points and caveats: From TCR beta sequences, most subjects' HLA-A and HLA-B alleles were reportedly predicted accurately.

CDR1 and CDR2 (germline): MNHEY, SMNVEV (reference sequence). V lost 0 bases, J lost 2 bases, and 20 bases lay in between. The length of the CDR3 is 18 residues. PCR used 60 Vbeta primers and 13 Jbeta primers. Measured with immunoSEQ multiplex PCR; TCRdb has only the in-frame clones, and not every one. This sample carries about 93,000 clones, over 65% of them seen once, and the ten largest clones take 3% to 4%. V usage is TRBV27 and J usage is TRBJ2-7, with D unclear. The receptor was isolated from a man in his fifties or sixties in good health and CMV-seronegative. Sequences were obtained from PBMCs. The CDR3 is CASSLSYSTENDPYEQYF. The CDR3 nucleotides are TGTGCCAGCAGTTTATCCTATTCCACAGAAAATGATCCCTACGAGCAGTACTTC.